The entry that follows covers one T cell receptor beta chain sequence. Its specificity is unknown. The CDR3 has 15 residues. CDR1 SGHAT and CDR2 FQNNGV come from the germline V gene. The germline V and J ends were trimmed by 2 bases and 3 bases, with 10 bases remaining between them. This record comes from a study of T-cell memory formation after mild COVID-19. Study-wide results and caveats: Later expanders leaned CD4+, whereas day 15 to 85 contracting clones were balanced CD4/CD8. Memory from before infection featured some responding clones, which suggests cross-reactive memory joined.

Constant-segment primers served in 5'RACE that generated TCR alpha and TCR beta cDNA libraries bearing sample barcodes and UMIs. TCRdb reprocessed the 5' RACE reads with MiXCR, giving one entry per CDR3 protein. This sample yields 100,000 to 150,000 distinct CDR3 sequences, of which approximately 15% are seen a single time; about 15% belongs to the top ten. V usage is TRBV11-2 and J usage is TRBJ2-2; D tentatively reads TRBD1 or TRBD2 (6 bases each). Sequencing was done on a sample of PBMCs or a T cell subset sorted from them (not recorded which). The clonotype comes from an adult woman who had mild COVID-19 (a few samples of this study predate the infection). Cell type and time point are not known. This CDR3 reads CASSLPGAYTGELFF. The CDR3 region has the DNA TGTGCCAGCAGCTTACCGGGGGCCTACACCGGGGAGCTGTTTTTT.